This T cell receptor (beta chain) comes out of a study of PD-1 blockade in classical Hodgkin lymphoma. This clone has more than one count but fewer than ten. Antigen: not known. Time point specified: newly diagnosed, previously untreated cHL patient sample. Purification of CD4+ T cells from thawed PBMCs was performed via magnetic negative selection. What served as comparison were PBMCs in newly diagnosed, untreated classical Hodgkin lymphoma. Broader study findings: A reduction in baseline TCR diversity was reportedly seen in newly diagnosed patients relative to healthy donors. Still unresolved is the cause of the repertoire differences, which may be disease activity or prior therapy.

This CDR3 spans 14 amino acids. Germline assignment: CDR1 SGHTA and CDR2 FQGNSA. V was pared by 5 bases and J by 6 bases, with 7 bases of the junction left unmatched. Using immunoSEQ multiplex PCR, the repertoire was profiled, and TCRdb retains in-frame clones only, with some absent. In the table there are around 30,000 clones, approximately 90% of which are singletons. Material: CD4+ T cells from blood. The clonotype comes from a human donor with classical Hodgkin lymphoma. The J gene is TRBJ2-5, the V gene TRBV7-2; 9 bases match TRBD1. The DNA for the CDR3 is TGTGCCAGCAGCGCGGGGGACAGGGTGCAGACCCAGTACTTC. It specifies CASSAGDRVQTQYF.